One and the same sample provided the 16 T cell receptor beta chains below, sequenced in a study of human T cells and chemical hapten exposure. As for time point: healthy volunteer bleed at 2 weeks. RNA extraction used unfractionated whole blood as the source of total RNA. TCRdb re-derived calls from the RACE reads in MiXCR, one entry per CDR3 protein. In the table there are about 50,000 distinct CDR3 sequences, about 4.5% of which are singletons. The sample consisted of whole blood. The receptors were gathered from a female donor in good health. Some clones in this sample may be carry-over from other donors' samples.

This clonotype was seen at least ten times. The rearrangement joins TRBV9 to TRBJ2-2; 8 bases map to TRBD2. The germline V gene has CDR1 SGDLS and CDR2 YYNGEE. V lost 0 bases, J lost 4 bases, and 5 bases stayed unmatched. This CDR3 is 16 amino acids long. This CDR3 is CASSVVGGVGTGELFF. The CDR3 region has the DNA TGTGCCAGCAGCGTAGTCGGGGGGGTTGGCACCGGGGAGCTGTTTTTT.

At least ten counts were recorded for this clonotype. This rearrangement joins TRBV7-9 to TRBJ2-7; maybe TRBD2 (6 bases). V gave up 1 base and J gave up 1 base, with 17 bases separating them. This CDR3 has 17 residues. From germline, CDR1 is SEHNR and CDR2 FQNEAQ (reference sequence). CDR3 nucleotide sequence: TGTGCCAGCAGCTTAGGAGAGGGAACCGGGACTTCCTACGAGCAGTACTTC. It encodes CASSLGEGTGTSYEQYF.

There are many counts of this clonotype. The J gene is TRBJ2-2, the V gene TRBV6-2 or TRBV6-3; no reliable D call. Germline CDR1 reads MNHEY; CDR2 reads SVGEGT. V was shortened by 5 bases and J by 0 bases, with 7 bases between the two germline ends. The CDR3 has 14 residues. The CDR3, as DNA: TGTGCCAGCAGTCAGAGTGCGAACACCGGGGAGCTGTTTTTT. This translates into CASSQSANTGELFF.

This clonotype has ten or more counts. The V gene is TRBV20-1, the J gene TRBJ2-3; 8 bases map to TRBD2. The CDR3 runs to 17 residues. Germline values: CDR1 DFQATT, CDR2 SNEGSKA (reference sequence). With 3 bases clipped from V and 1 base from J, the junction kept 12 bases outside the gene matches. CDR3 amino acids: CSASPLVRRGGTDTQYF. CDR3 bases: TGCAGTGCTAGCCCCCTAGTGAGGCGGGGGGGCACAGATACGCAGTATTTT.

At least ten counts were recorded for this clonotype. The gene calls are TRBV6-6 and TRBJ1-5; D not resolved. The CDR3 totals 12 residues. Between the trimmed V and J ends, which lost 5 bases and 9 bases, there was a span of 11 bases. Per germline, CDR1 MNHNY and CDR2 SVGAGI (reference sequence). The CDR3 sequence: CASSIVPAPQHF. CDR3 nucleotide sequence: TGTGCCAGCAGTATAGTCCCTGCGCCCCAGCATTTT.

In this sample, this clonotype turned up many times. V gene TRBV7-3 combines with J gene TRBJ2-6; D not resolved. There are 14 residues in the CDR3. Germline V gene sequence: CDR1 SGHTA, CDR2 FQGTGA. Trimming removed 1 base at V and 4 bases at J, with 5 bases between. The CDR3 loop is CASSLMGGANVLTF. CDR3 in DNA: TGTGCCAGCAGCTTAATGGGGGGGGCCAACGTCCTGACTTTC. The full variable domain, in which reference TRBV7-3 and TRBJ2-6 provide the parts outside the CDR3, is GAGVSQTPSNKVTEKGKYVELRCDPISGHTALYWYRQSLGQGPEFLIYFQGTGAADDSGLPNDRFFAVRPEGSVSTLKIQRTERGDSAVYLCASSLMGGANVLTFGAGSRLTVL.

This clonotype appeared many times. This chain links TRBV6-5 with TRBJ1-6; 7 bases are shared with TRBD1. The germline gives CDR1 MNHEY, CDR2 SVGAGI. Trimming at V came to 5 bases and at J to 0 bases, leaving 4 bases not matched to a gene. The CDR3 is 16 residues long. The CDR3 protein is CASSLGQASYNSPLHF. As DNA, the CDR3 is TGTGCCAGCAGTCTCGGACAGGCCTCCTATAATTCACCCCTCCACTTT.

This clonotype turned up a few times. This chain joins TRBV6-5 and TRBJ2-7; the match to TRBD1 covers 8 bases. The germline gives CDR1 MNHEY, CDR2 SVGAGI. J gave up 3 bases and V 4 bases, and 8 bases lay outside the gene matches. CDR3 length: 15 residues. The chain's CDR3 is CASSSYWDRSYEQYF. CDR3 in DNA: TGTGCCAGCAGTTCCTACTGGGACAGGAGCTACGAGCAGTACTTC.

In this sample, this clonotype turned up a few times. The chain combines TRBV6-5 with TRBJ2-7; D possibly corresponds to TRBD1 (6 bases). Trimming stripped 5 bases from V and 4 bases from J, with 9 bases between. From germline, CDR1 is MNHEY and CDR2 SVGAGI. The length of the CDR3 is 12 residues. The CDR3: CASSRGKYEQYF. The DNA of the CDR3 is TGTGCCAGCAGTAGGGGGAAGTACGAGCAGTACTTC.

This clonotype was seen at least ten times. This sequence joins TRBV9 and TRBJ2-7, with a weak D call TRBD2 (6 bases). The CDR3 extends over 14 amino acids. V was trimmed by 4 bases and J by 0 bases, leaving 11 bases between them. Germline-derived CDR1 and CDR2 are SGDLS and YYNGEE. The CDR3 protein is CASSTLTSSYEQYF. The CDR3, as DNA: TGTGCCAGCAGCACTCTGACTAGCTCCTACGAGCAGTACTTC. The entire variable domain, with the rest obtained from reference TRBV9 and TRBJ2-7, is as follows: DSGVTQTPKHLITATGQRVTLRCSPRSGDLSVYWYQQSLDQGLQFLIQYYNGEERAKGNILERFSAQQFPDLHSELNLSSLELGDSALYFCASSTLTSSYEQYFGPGTRLTVT.

This clonotype was found many times. This rearrangement joins TRBV14 to TRBJ2-5; D not resolved. This CDR3 has 15 amino acids. Germline lookup yields CDR1 SGHDN and CDR2 FVKESK. V was shortened by 0 bases and J by 1 base, with 9 bases between the two germline ends. CDR3 DNA sequence: TGTGCCAGCAGCCAAGATGGTGGGTCCCAAGAGACCCAGTACTTC. Translation gives CASSQDGGSQETQYF.

This clonotype was detected many times. The chain is built from TRBV28 and TRBJ2-7, with 9 bases lining up with TRBD1. This CDR3 is built from 15 residues. Losses at the gene ends were 1 base for V and 2 bases for J; bases not matched to a gene: 3. Germline assignment: CDR1 MDHEN and CDR2 SYDVKM. CDR3 in DNA: TGTGCCAGCAGTTTATCCTGGACAGGGGCCTACGAGCAGTACTTC. Residues: CASSLSWTGAYEQYF.

This clonotype has ten or more counts. This rearrangement joins TRBV13 to TRBJ1-1; 10 nucleotides agree with TRBD1. V lost 5 bases and J lost 4; bases outside the gene matches: 4. The CDR3 consists of 14 residues. Germline CDR1 is PRHDT and CDR2 is FYEKMQ (reference sequence). CDR3 nucleotide sequence: TGTGCCAGCAGCGTGGGACAGGGGATCACTGAAGCTTTCTTT. This encodes CASSVGQGITEAFF.

This clonotype was detected many times. The gene calls are TRBV7-8 and TRBJ2-6; D is perhaps TRBD1 or TRBD2 (5 bases each). This CDR3 spans 18 amino acids. Deletions cut 1 base from V and 2 bases from J, with 15 bases between. Germline lookup yields CDR1 SGHVS and CDR2 FQNEAQ. CDR3 region: CASSLDGTLGAGANVLTF. The CDR3 DNA follows: TGTGCCAGCAGCTTAGATGGGACGCTAGGGGCTGGGGCCAACGTCCTGACTTTC.

Within the sample, this clonotype is medium-sized. The rearrangement links TRBV2 to TRBJ2-6; D is undetermined. The germline gives CDR1 SNHLY, CDR2 FYNNEI. The CDR3 length is 17 residues. V gave up 6 bases and J gave up 0 bases, with 15 bases separating them. The CDR3 nucleotides are TGTGCCAGCAGCGCCGTGGCCATACGCTCTGGGGCCAACGTCCTGACTTTC. It yields the protein CASSAVAIRSGANVLTF. Looking up the rest from reference TRBV2 and TRBJ2-6 gives the full variable domain: EPEVTQTPSHQVTQMGQEVILRCVPISNHLYFYWYRQILGQKVEFLVSFYNNEISEKSEIFDDQFSVERPDGSNFTLKIRSTKLEDSAMYFCASSAVAIRSGANVLTFGAGSRLTVL.

Of note for this clonotype: Since a much larger clone is just one base distant, this may be a read error. V is TRBV7-8 and J is TRBJ1-3; D gene unclear. The CDR3 runs 16 residues. CDR1 and CDR2 (germline): SGHVS, FQNEAQ. The DNA for the CDR3 is TGTGCCAGCGGCTTATTAAGGCCAGTCGGTGGAAACACCATATATTTT. Its translation: CASGLLRPVGGNTIYF.